This T cell receptor beta chain emerged from a study of tumor and adjacent non-tumor tissue in lung cancer. The wider study: There were some 11 adenocarcinoma, 2 squamous cell carcinoma and 1 small cell lung cancer cases. Broader study findings: Tumor tissue had significantly higher TCR diversity than normal lung. In normal lung, the top 100 clones were significantly more dominant than in tumor.

In regard to this clonotype: No antigen is known for it. One end of the junction does not line up with germline, which may come from a read error.

A modified ARM-PCR protocol with three rounds of nested PCR amplified TCRbeta. TCRdb redid the calling of the multiplex PCR reads with MiXCR, one entry per CDR3 protein. In the table there are fewer than 100,000 distinct CDR3 sequences, approximately 80% of which are singletons. This CDR3 has 13 amino acids. The template was RNA from unsorted bulk tissue. This non-tumor lung sample came from over 3 cm beyond the tumor edge. Sequenced material: distant non-tumor lung tissue. The sequence was collected from a man in his sixties with non-small cell lung cancer. V gene TRBV12-3 or TRBV12-4 combines with J gene TRBJ2-7; the D gene could be TRBD1 or TRBD2 (5 bases each). CDR3 in amino acids: CACSFGTNYEQYF. The CDR3 nucleotides read TGTGCCTGCAGTTTCGGGACCAACTACGAGCAATACTTC.